A selection of T cell receptor beta chains follows, all from one sample in a study of blood T cell repertoires in COVID-19. The protocol was immunoSEQ multiplex PCR, while the TCRdb copy is restricted to in-frame clones and leaves out a portion. Of approximately 120,000 clones listed, roughly 69% were seen once; the top ten hold 2% to 2.5%. Sequencing used peripheral blood. The receptor source for this set is a woman aged 70-85 years with acute or convalescent COVID-19. Both conserved end residues are part of each CDR3. The D gene is left open where the match is weak. A clone size is listed for some rows: how often the clone was seen (once, few, many), or a class if it is expanded.

j_gene	abundance	v_gene	d_gene	CDR3aa	CDR3nt
TRBJ1-1	-	TRBV19	-	CASSVPGAGGSAEAFF	TGTGCCAGTAGTGTCCCTGGGGCAGGTGGGTCGGCTGAAGCTTTCTTT
TRBJ2-3	-	TRBV10-1	TRBD2	CASSESVGLAGSTDTQYF	TGCGCCAGCAGTGAGTCTGTGGGACTAGCGGGGAGCACAGATACGCAGTATTTT
TRBJ1-2	-	TRBV6-5	-	CASSFTGTNYGYTF	TGTGCCAGCAGTTTCACAGGCACTAACTATGGCTACACCTTC
TRBJ2-7	-	TRBV12-3/TRBV12-4	TRBD2	CASKLASYEQYF	TGTGCCAGCAAACTAGCGTCCTACGAGCAGTACTTC
TRBJ2-3	once	TRBV28	TRBD1	CASIKSPGGADTQYF	TGTGCCAGCATCAAAAGCCCAGGGGGCGCAGATACGCAGTATTTT
TRBJ2-5	-	TRBV9	-	CASSVAGGSQETQYF	TGTGCCAGCAGCGTAGCTGGGGGGTCACAAGAGACCCAGTACTTC
TRBJ1-4	-	TRBV5-1	-	CASSPQGVQSEKLFF	TGCGCCAGCAGTCCACAGGGCGTCCAGAGTGAAAAACTGTTTTTT
TRBJ2-7	-	TRBV3-1/TRBV3-2	-	CASSHGGSSGLYEQYF	TGTGCCAGCAGCCATGGCGGCTCCTCGGGTCTCTACGAGCAGTACTTC
TRBJ1-2	-	TRBV30	-	CAWRTRQWRVGGYTF	TGTGCCTGGCGTACTCGACAGTGGAGGGTGGGTGGCTACACCTTC
TRBJ2-5	-	TRBV5-1	TRBD1	CASSSGTGGETQYF	TGCGCCAGCAGCTCAGGGACAGGGGGAGAGACCCAGTACTTC
TRBJ1-1	-	TRBV6-1	-	CASSELASFTEAFF	TGTGCCAGCAGTGAATTGGCCAGTTTCACTGAAGCTTTCTTT
TRBJ2-5	-	TRBV29-1	TRBD2	CSVVEGGETQYF	TGCAGCGTTGTTGAGGGAGGGGAGACCCAGTACTTC
TRBJ1-3	-	TRBV6-5	-	CASSLQPGNTIYF	TGTGCCAGCAGTCTACAGCCTGGAAACACCATATATTTT
TRBJ1-6	-	TRBV30	TRBD1	CAWNYRGGSPLHF	TGTGCCTGGAATTACAGGGGTGGATCACCCCTCCACTTT